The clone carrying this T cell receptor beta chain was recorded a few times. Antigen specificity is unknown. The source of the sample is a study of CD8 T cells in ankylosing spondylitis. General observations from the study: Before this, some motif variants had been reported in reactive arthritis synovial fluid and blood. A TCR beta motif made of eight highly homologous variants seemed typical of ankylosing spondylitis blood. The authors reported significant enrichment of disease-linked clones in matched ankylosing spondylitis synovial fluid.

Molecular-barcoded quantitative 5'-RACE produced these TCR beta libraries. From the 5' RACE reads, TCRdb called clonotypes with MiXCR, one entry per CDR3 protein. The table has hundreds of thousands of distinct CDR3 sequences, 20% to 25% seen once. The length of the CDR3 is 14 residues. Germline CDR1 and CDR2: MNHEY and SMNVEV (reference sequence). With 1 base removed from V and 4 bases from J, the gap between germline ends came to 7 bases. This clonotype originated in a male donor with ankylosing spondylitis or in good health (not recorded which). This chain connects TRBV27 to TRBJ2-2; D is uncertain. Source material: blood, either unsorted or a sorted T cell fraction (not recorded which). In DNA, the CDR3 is TGTGCCAGCAGTTTATTTCGGGTCACCGGGGAGCTGTTTTTT. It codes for CASSLFRVTGELFF.